This TCR beta chain came from a study of T cells in Graves' hyperthyroidism and ophthalmopathy. For this clonotype: Antigen: not known.

Whole-study findings and limits: Model predictions of ophthalmopathy came a median roughly 6.7 months before onset. Ophthalmopathy and stable hyperthyroidism were told apart by a 13 V-J model.

Diagnoses were made from clinical symptoms, serum measures (thyroxine and TRAb), thyroid ultrasound and orbital computed tomography. Roughly 10 ml of fresh peripheral blood supplied the PBMCs. From germline, CDR1 is MDHEN and CDR2 SYDVKM. V lost 6 bases to trimming and J lost 4 bases, with 10 bases between them. The CDR3 runs to 13 residues. There were TCR beta CDR3 regions amplified from RNA transcripts. The TCR CDR3 was amplified in a first-round RT-PCR using the HTBI primer set. TCRdb re-analysed the multiplex PCR reads in MiXCR, keeping a single row per CDR3 protein. This table has 300,000 to 400,000 distinct CDR3 sequences, about 14% appearing once.

V gene TRBV28 combines with J gene TRBJ2-1; tentative D call: TRBD1 (5 bases). The source of this sequence is a woman aged 60-75 years with Graves' hyperthyroidism. The source material was blood. The CDR3, as DNA: TGTGCCAGCAGCGCGGACACTTACAATGAGCAGTTCTTC. Translating it yields CASSADTYNEQFF.